These T cell receptor beta chains were read from a single sample in a study of blood T cell repertoires in COVID-19. The table came from immunoSEQ multiplex PCR; TCRdb's copy has only in-frame clones and leaves some out. The table lists about 290,000 clones, approximately 90% of them singletons. Sequences were obtained from peripheral blood. These receptor sequences come from a woman younger than 45 with active or convalescent COVID-19. CDR3s leave out the opening cysteine and the closing phenylalanine or tryptophan. The order of the fields is J gene, V gene, CDR3 protein.

j_call: TRBJ2-1; v_call: TRBV6-5; cdr3_aa: ASRSLRGGLHEQF
j_call: TRBJ1-2; v_call: TRBV28; cdr3_aa: ASSWGVRYGYT
j_call: TRBJ2-7; v_call: TRBV6-2/TRBV6-3; cdr3_aa: ASSSPGQLFYEQY
j_call: TRBJ2-2; v_call: TRBV21-1; cdr3_aa: ASSTTYTGELF
j_call: TRBJ2-3; v_call: TRBV10-2; cdr3_aa: ASGTGGIAVTQY
j_call: TRBJ2-5; v_call: TRBV7-2; cdr3_aa: ASSSRRVGETQY
j_call: TRBJ1-2; v_call: TRBV3-1/TRBV3-2; cdr3_aa: ASSHLDTTEFISFHGYT
j_call: TRBJ1-2; v_call: TRBV18; cdr3_aa: ASSPGPGTGGYT
j_call: TRBJ1-1; v_call: TRBV5-6; cdr3_aa: ASSLAVGPRGRLNTEAF
j_call: TRBJ2-5; v_call: TRBV19; cdr3_aa: ASSMPRGSGGPGKTQY
j_call: TRBJ1-4; v_call: TRBV19; cdr3_aa: ASSRRGHDEKLF
j_call: TRBJ1-6; v_call: TRBV14; cdr3_aa: ASSQGADRGVNNSPLH
j_call: TRBJ1-2; v_call: TRBV4-3; cdr3_aa: ASSLSSGRVGYT
j_call: TRBJ1-6; v_call: TRBV5-8; cdr3_aa: ASSLGQGANSPLH
j_call: TRBJ2-1; v_call: TRBV7-3; cdr3_aa: ASSPGQGHYNEQF
j_call: TRBJ1-4; v_call: TRBV30; cdr3_aa: AWSSGGGEKLF
j_call: TRBJ1-1; v_call: TRBV27; cdr3_aa: ASSFGPGWENTEAF
j_call: TRBJ1-3; v_call: TRBV7-9; cdr3_aa: ASSLIMSDRGWSTIY
j_call: TRBJ1-1; v_call: TRBV7-3; cdr3_aa: ASTSDRGQDTEAF